This T cell receptor beta chain appears in the sequencing data of a study of T-cell memory formation after mild COVID-19. Study at large: TCR clusters mostly belonged to single donors. Study conclusions and caveats: CM and EM subsets held most contracting CD4+ clones; EMRA held CD8+ ones. A balance of CD4 and CD8 characterized clones contracting day 15 to 85, whereas later expanders leaned CD4+. Some SARS-CoV-2-responding clones were already detected in memory before infection.

From the 5' RACE reads, TCRdb called clonotypes with MiXCR, one entry per CDR3 protein. There are approximately 210,000 distinct CDR3 sequences in the sample; about 11% occur only once, and approximately 2.8% lies in the top ten. This CDR3 is built from 15 residues. Germline assignment: CDR1 MNHEY and CDR2 SVGAGI. On this clonotype: The target antigen is unknown. One end of the junction fails to match germline, which may point to a read error.

The chain has TRBV6-5 and TRBJ1-4; no definite D call. This sequence was found in a man between 18 and 35 years old who had mild COVID-19 (a few samples of this study predate the infection). Cell type and time point are not known. The sequencing input was PBMCs or a T cell subset sorted from them (not recorded which). The CDR3 DNA sequence: TGTGTCAGCAGTCCCCTTCGGCCGCCACAGGAAAAACTGTTTTTT. Translating it yields CVSSPLRPPQEKLFF.